This T cell receptor beta chain is from a study of blood T cell repertoires in COVID-19. Study context: PBMCs, B-cell-depleted T cells, or T cells were the source of the cDNA or gDNA that made up the material.

Recovery among Cohort 3 donors was established by two negative PCRs, clearance, or symptom resolution. Measured with immunoSEQ multiplex PCR; TCRdb has only the in-frame clones, and not every one. The sample lists over 150,000 clones, around 85% seen once, with 6.2% in the top ten. CDR1 and CDR2 (germline): MNHNS, SASEGT. The CDR3 contains 15 residues. V trimming: 2 bases; J trimming: 8 bases; junction bases outside the gene matches: 8. The sequence came from a man in his forties or fifties who had recovered from COVID-19. Sequenced: PBMCs or T cells enriched from blood (not recorded which). The J gene is TRBJ1-4, the V gene TRBV6-1; 7 bases agree with TRBD1. This CDR3 is CASSENTGDGEKLFF. The CDR3 bases are TGTGCCAGCAGTGAAAACACAGGGGATGGAGAAAAACTGTTTTTT.